These 9 T cell receptor beta chains share one sample of origin, sequenced in a study of cytomegalovirus exposure and HLA in healthy donors. Only in-frame clones appear in the TCRdb table, and some are missing; sequencing was by immunoSEQ multiplex PCR. Of 150,000 to 200,000 clones in the sample, about 85% were seen once. The sequenced sample consisted of PBMCs. These TCRs come from a man younger than 35 in good health and CMV-seropositive.

The chain carries TRBV30 and TRBJ2-7, with TRBD2 identical over 9 bases. The germline CDR1 and CDR2 sequences are GTSNPN and SVGIG (reference sequence). CDR3 length: 14 amino acids. The junction had 6 bases not matched to a gene; V was cut back by 1 base and J by 5 bases. The CDR3: CAWSDAGGQNEQYF. The CDR3 DNA reads as TGTGCCTGGAGTGATGCGGGAGGGCAGAACGAGCAGTACTTC.

J is TRBJ2-5 and V is TRBV28; TRBD2 aligns across 12 bases. CDR3 length: 18 amino acids. V shed 5 bases and J 0 bases; nucleotides not matched to a gene: 10. In germline, CDR1 is MDHEN, CDR2 SYDVKM. As DNA, the CDR3 is TGTGCCAGCAGTATCCTAGCGGGAGGGCCTCGATACCAAGAGACCCAGTACTTC. Encoded protein: CASSILAGGPRYQETQYF.

The gene calls are TRBV5-5 and TRBJ1-5; weak D call: TRBD1 (6 bases). This CDR3 comprises 14 residues. The ends were cut back, 5 bases at V and 7 bases at J, with 16 bases in the middle. The germline CDR1 and CDR2 sequences are SGHKS and YYEKEE (reference sequence). In nucleotides, the CDR3 is TGTGCCAGCAGTATGGTGGCAGGGGACCAGCCCCAGCATTTT. The encoded protein is CASSMVAGDQPQHF. Full variable domain (remainder filled in from reference TRBV5-5 and TRBJ1-5): DAGVTQSPTHLIKTRGQQVTLRCSPISGHKSVSWYQQVLGQGPQFIFQYYEKEERGRGNFPDRFSARQFPNYSSELNVNALLLGDSALYLCASSMVAGDQPQHFGDGTRLSIL.

The CDR3 reads CASSVAGTSSQPQHF. CDR3 in DNA: TGTGCCAGCAGCGTAGCTGGGACATCTTCACAGCCCCAGCATTTT. The chain employs TRBV9 and TRBJ1-5; TRBD1 is a possible D gene (6 bases). CDR3 length: 15 amino acids. The V gene lost 0 bases and the J gene lost 7 bases, with 14 bases spanning the gap. Germline V CDR1 and CDR2: SGDLS, YYNGEE.

The rearrangement joins TRBV6-5 to TRBJ2-3; tentatively, D is TRBD1 (5 bases). Between the trimmed V and J ends, which lost 5 bases and 1 base, there was a span of 13 bases. The CDR3 spans 15 residues. Germline-derived CDR1 and CDR2 are MNHEY and SVGAGI. CDR3 loop: CASSALGERTDTQYF. The CDR3 DNA follows: TGTGCCAGCAGTGCCCTAGGGGAACGCACAGATACGCAGTATTTT.

V gene TRBV9 combines with J gene TRBJ2-7; 13 bases align to TRBD2. With 3 bases clipped from V and 5 bases from J, the junction kept 2 bases outside the gene matches. Germline CDR1 is SGDLS and CDR2 is YYNGEE. This CDR3 spans 14 amino acids. CDR3 sequence (DNA): TGTGCCAGCAGCGGGACTAGCGGGGGACACGAGCAGTACTTC. Encoded protein: CASSGTSGGHEQYF.

V is TRBV6-5 and J is TRBJ1-1, with TRBD1 as a possible D gene (5 bases). V lost 7 bases, J lost 3 bases, and 9 bases lay in between. Germline V CDR1 and CDR2: MNHEY, SVGAGI. The CDR3 loop spans 12 amino acids. This chain's CDR3 is CASKGRDTEAFF. The CDR3 DNA follows: TGTGCCAGCAAGGGCAGGGACACTGAAGCTTTCTTT.

The CDR3: CASSSDGTGHYEQYF. In nucleotides, the CDR3 is TGTGCCAGCAGCTCGGATGGGACAGGTCACTACGAGCAGTACTTC. The V and J genes are TRBV5-6 and TRBJ2-7, with 8 bases matching TRBD1. With V trimmed by 3 bases and J by 3 bases, 8 bases remained unmatched. The V gene's germline CDR1 is SGHDT and CDR2 YYEEEE. The CDR3 spans 15 residues.

J is TRBJ2-7 and V is TRBV11-2; TRBD1 matches at 10 bases. J gave up 5 bases and V 3 bases, and 7 bases lay outside the gene matches. This CDR3 is 15 amino acids long. CDR1 is SGHAT, CDR2 FQNNGV, per germline. The CDR3 bases are TGTGCCAGCAGCTTGGAGGGACAGGGGCTGGACGAGCAGTACTTC. Its translation is CASSLEGQGLDEQYF.